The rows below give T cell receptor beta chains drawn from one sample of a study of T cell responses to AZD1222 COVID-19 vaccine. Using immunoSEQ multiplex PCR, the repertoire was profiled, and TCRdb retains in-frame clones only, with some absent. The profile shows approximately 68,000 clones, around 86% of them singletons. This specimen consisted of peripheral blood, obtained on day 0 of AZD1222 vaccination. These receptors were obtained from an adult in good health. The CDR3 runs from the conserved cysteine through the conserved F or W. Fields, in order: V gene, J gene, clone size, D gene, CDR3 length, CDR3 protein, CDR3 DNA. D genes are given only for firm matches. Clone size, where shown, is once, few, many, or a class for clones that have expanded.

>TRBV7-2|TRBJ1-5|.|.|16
CASSLIPAYSNQPQHF
TGTGCCAGCAGCTTAATCCCAGCTTATAGCAATCAGCCCCAGCATTTT
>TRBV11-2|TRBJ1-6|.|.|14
CAPGEGERNSPLHF
TGTGCCCCCGGGGAAGGGGAACGAAATTCACCCCTCCACTTT
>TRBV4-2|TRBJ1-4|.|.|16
CASSQVWESTNEKLFF
TGTGCCAGCAGCCAAGTTTGGGAGTCAACTAATGAAAAACTGTTTTTT
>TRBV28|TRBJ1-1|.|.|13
CASSVGGYTEAFF
TGTGCCAGCAGTGTCGGGGGGTACACTGAAGCTTTCTTT
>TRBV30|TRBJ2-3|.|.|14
CAWSEGRVTDTQYF
TGTGCCTGGAGTGAGGGGCGGGTCACAGATACGCAGTATTTT
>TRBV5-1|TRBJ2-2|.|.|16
CASSLVTGRESGELFF
TGCGCCAGCAGCTTGGTTACAGGGCGGGAGTCCGGGGAGCTGTTTTTT
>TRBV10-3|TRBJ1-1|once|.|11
CAIKQGSEAFF
TGTGCCATCAAGCAGGGTTCTGAAGCTTTCTTT
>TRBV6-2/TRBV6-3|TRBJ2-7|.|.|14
CASSYGRGPYEQYF
TGTGCCAGCAGTTATGGCAGGGGCCCCTACGAGCAGTACTTC
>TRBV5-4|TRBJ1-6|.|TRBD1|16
CASSLVGGGYNSPLHF
TGTGCCAGCAGCTTGGTAGGGGGCGGGTATAATTCACCCCTCCACTTT
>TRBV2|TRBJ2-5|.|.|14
CASSRQLTAETQYF
TGTGCCAGCAGTCGACAGCTGACCGCGGAGACCCAGTACTTC
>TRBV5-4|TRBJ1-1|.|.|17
CASSLQGLLERHTEAFF
TGTGCCAGCAGCCTACAGGGACTCCTGGAGAGACACACTGAAGCTTTCTTT
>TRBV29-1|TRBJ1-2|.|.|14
CSVDRSGANYGYTF
TGCAGCGTTGATCGGTCAGGGGCTAACTATGGCTACACCTTC
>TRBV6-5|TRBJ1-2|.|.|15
CASRLEGWGQGGYTF
TGTGCCAGCAGACTAGAAGGTTGGGGGCAAGGGGGCTACACCTTC
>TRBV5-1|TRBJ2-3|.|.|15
CASSPVGLHTDTQYF
TGCGCCAGCAGCCCGGTGGGACTGCACACAGATACGCAGTATTTT
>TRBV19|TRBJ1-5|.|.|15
CASSIVPGKDQPQHF
TGTGCCAGTAGTATAGTCCCCGGTAAGGATCAGCCCCAGCATTTT
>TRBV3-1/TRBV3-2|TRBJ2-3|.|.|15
CASSQDRGSTDTQYF
TGTGCCAGCAGCCAAGACCGCGGAAGCACAGATACGCAGTATTTT
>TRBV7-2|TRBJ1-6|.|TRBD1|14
CASSGGTARVPLHF
TGTGCCAGCAGTGGCGGGACAGCCAGAGTGCCCCTCCACTTT
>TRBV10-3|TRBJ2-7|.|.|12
CAISEGASEQYF
TGTGCCATCAGTGAGGGCGCGAGCGAGCAGTACTTC
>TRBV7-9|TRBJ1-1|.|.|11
CASSSTAEAFF
TGTGCCAGCAGCTCGACAGCTGAAGCTTTCTTT
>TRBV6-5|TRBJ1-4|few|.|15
CASSRVLATNEKLFF
TGTGCCAGCAGCCGCGTACTTGCAACTAATGAAAAACTGTTTTTT
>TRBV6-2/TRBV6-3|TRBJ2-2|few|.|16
CASSPSATGHTGELFF
TGTGCCAGCAGCCCCTCGGCCACAGGGCACACCGGGGAGCTGTTTTTT
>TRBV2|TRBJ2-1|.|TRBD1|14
CARKTGGADNEQFF
TGTGCCAGAAAGACAGGGGGCGCGGACAATGAGCAGTTCTTC